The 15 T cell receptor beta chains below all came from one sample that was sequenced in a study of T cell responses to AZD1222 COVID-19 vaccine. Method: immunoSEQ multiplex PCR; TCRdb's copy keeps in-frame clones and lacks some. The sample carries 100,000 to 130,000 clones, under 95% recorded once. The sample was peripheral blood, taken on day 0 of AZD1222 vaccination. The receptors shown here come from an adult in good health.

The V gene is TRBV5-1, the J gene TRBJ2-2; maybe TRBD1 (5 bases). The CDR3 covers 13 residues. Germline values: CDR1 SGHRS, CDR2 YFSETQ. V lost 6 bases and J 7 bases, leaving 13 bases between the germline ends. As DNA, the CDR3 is TGCGCCAGCATGTACCAGGGCGGCGGGGAGCTGTTTTTT. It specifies CASMYQGGGELFF.

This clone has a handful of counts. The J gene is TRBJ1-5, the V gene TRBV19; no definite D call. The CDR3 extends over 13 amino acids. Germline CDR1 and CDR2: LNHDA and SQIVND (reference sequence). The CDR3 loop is CGVGQHSNQPQHF. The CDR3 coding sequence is TGTGGGGTGGGCCAGCATAGCAATCAGCCCCAGCATTTT.

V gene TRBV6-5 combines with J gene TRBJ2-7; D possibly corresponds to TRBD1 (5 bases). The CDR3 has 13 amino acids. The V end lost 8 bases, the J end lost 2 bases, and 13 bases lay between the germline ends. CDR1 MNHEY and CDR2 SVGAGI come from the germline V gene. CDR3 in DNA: TGTGCCAGCTCCCAGGGTTTGACCTACGAGCAGTACTTC. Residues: CASSQGLTYEQYF.

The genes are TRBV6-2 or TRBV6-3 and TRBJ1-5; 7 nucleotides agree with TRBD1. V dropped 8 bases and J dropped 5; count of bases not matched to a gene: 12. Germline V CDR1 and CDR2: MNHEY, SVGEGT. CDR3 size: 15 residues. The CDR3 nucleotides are TGTGCCAGCTGTTCCGGGGGACAGCCTTATCAGCCCCAGCATTTT. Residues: CASCSGGQPYQPQHF.

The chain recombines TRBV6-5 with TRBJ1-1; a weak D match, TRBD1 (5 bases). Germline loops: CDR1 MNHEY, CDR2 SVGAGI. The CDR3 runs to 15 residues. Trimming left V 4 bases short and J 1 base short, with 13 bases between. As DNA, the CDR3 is TGTGCCAGCAGTTTGCCGGGACTTCCGAACACTGAAGCTTTCTTT. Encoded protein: CASSLPGLPNTEAFF.

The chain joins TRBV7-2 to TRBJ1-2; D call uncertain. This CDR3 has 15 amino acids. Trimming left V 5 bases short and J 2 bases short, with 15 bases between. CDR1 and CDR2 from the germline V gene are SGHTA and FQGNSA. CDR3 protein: CASSRPGALNYGYTF. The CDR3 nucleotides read TGTGCCAGCAGCCGTCCAGGCGCTTTAAACTATGGCTACACCTTC.

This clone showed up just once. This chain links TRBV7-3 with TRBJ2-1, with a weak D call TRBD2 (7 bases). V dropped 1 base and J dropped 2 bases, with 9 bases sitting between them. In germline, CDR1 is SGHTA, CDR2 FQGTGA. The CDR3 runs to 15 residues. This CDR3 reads CASSLKGGTYNEQFF. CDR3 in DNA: TGTGCCAGCAGCTTAAAGGGGGGGACCTACAATGAGCAGTTCTTC.

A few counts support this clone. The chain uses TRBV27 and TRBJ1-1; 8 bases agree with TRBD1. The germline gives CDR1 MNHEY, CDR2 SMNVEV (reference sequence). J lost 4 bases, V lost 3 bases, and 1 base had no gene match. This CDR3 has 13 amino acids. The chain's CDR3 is CASSFTGGTEAFF. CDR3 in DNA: TGTGCCAGCAGTTTCACAGGGGGCACTGAAGCTTTCTTT.

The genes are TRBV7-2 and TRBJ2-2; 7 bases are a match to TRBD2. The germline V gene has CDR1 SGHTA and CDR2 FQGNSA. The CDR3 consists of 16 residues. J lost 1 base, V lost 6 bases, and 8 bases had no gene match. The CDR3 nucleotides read TGTGCCAGCAGTAGGCGAGGCGGGGGGAACACCGGGGAGCTGTTTTTT. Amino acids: CASSRRGGGNTGELFF.

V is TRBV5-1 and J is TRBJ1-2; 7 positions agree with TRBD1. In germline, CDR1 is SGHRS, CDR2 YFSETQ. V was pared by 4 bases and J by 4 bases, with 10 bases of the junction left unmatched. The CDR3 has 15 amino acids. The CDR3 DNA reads TGCGCCAGCAGCAGTTTTGGAGGGGGCGTCTATGGCTACACCTTC. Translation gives CASSSFGGGVYGYTF.

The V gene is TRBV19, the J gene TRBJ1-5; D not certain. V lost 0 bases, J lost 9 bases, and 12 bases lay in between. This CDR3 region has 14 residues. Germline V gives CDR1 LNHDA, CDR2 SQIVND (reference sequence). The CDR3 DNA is TGTGCCAGTAGTATAGATCGGGGAACTAGGCCCCAGCATTTT. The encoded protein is CASSIDRGTRPQHF.

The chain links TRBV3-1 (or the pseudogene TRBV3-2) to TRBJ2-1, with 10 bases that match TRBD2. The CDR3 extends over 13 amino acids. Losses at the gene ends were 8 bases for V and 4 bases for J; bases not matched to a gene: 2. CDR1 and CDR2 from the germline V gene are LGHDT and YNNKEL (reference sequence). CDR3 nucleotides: TGTGCCAGCCGGACTAGCGGTTACAATGAGCAGTTCTTC. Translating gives CASRTSGYNEQFF.

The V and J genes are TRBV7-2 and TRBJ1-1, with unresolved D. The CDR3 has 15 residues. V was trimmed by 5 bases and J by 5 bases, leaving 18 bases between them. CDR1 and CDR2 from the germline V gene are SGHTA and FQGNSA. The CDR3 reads CASSQSPERGTEAFF. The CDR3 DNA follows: TGTGCCAGCAGCCAATCCCCGGAAAGAGGGACTGAAGCTTTCTTT.

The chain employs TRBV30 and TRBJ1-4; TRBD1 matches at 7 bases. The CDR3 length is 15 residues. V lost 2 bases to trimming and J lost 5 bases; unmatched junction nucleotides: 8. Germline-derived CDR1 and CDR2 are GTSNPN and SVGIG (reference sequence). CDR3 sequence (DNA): TGTGCCTGGAGTCTATTGACAGGGCCAAATGAAAAACTGTTTTTT. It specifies CAWSLLTGPNEKLFF.

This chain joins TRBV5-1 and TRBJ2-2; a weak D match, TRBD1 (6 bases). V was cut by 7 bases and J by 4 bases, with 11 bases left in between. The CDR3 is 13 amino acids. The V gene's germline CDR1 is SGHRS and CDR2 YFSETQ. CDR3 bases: TGCGCCAGCCGACCACAGGGCACCGGGGAGCTGTTTTTT. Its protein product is CASRPQGTGELFF.